This TCR beta chain came from a study of blood T cell repertoires in COVID-19 (dated by TCRdb to 2018 to 2021). The study in broad terms: The collaborator samples originated in the United States, Italy and Spain and spanned the acute and convalescent phases of COVID-19. The prospective study material was composed of cDNA or gDNA derived from T cells, B-cell-depleted T cells, or PBMCs. The dataset comprised deeply sampled blood TCRbeta repertoires from subjects exposed to, actively infected with, or recovered from COVID-19. A freely available public database, intended as a resource for researchers studying the immune response to SARS-CoV-2, is where the repertoires were released. Samples came from the ongoing ImmuneRACE study (first 160 participants) plus 1,254 subjects from 6 global collaborators. The sample metadata nearly always contained a de-identified subject ID, COVID-19 status, age in years and sex. Where HLA class I and class II types were available, the types were taken from metadata supplied by the sample provider, not from assay-based typing.

The CDR3 covers 13 residues, taking in both the cysteine and the phenylalanine. CDR3 DNA is the only sequence kept; it has 39 bases, read in frame from the first base. CDR1 and CDR2, looked up from the germline V gene (reference sequence), are LGHDT and YNNKEL. TCRbeta CDR3 regions were amplified from genomic DNA by means of the immunoSEQ Assay, a bias-controlled multiplex PCR. Turning to the authors' computational methods: The number of nucleated cells in each sample was estimated by amplification of reference gene primers within the assay. To quantify the absolute abundance of each unique TCRbeta CDR3 rearrangement, sequence reads were collapsed and filtered. Productive Simpson clonality was computed per sample as the square root of Simpson's diversity index over productive rearrangements. TCRdb took this table from immuneACCESS and kept in-frame rearrangements with V and J called. Such tables lack part of the clones; where checked against another copy, unresolved V genes explain under half of the gap, and the rest is unexplained. V and J calls and clone size are given by that table; D and trimming were obtained from the DNA. The table for this sample lists 61,000 or so clones; 70% to 85% of them were counted only once. Less than 7% of the sample lies in the top ten.

Each collaborating institution followed its own protocols to collect whole blood in K2EDTA tubes. For TCRbeta analysis, collaborator samples were shipped as frozen whole blood, as isolated PBMCs, or as DNA extracted from either sample type. Study-level results and caveats: The quantity of clinical and demographic metadata differed by source and by participant and was supplied without curation.

Comments on this clone: The antigen it binds to is not known. Mismatch with germline at one junction end may stem from a read error.

Sequencing was performed on peripheral blood. In this chain, TRBV3-1 (or the pseudogene TRBV3-2) is recombined with TRBJ1-2; the D gene is unclear. The origin of this receptor is a woman aged 70-85 years with acute or convalescent COVID-19. The DNA sequence is as follows: TGTGCCAGCAGCCCCTCGTTAACACGAGGACTTAACTTC. Its product reads: CASSPSLTRGLNF.